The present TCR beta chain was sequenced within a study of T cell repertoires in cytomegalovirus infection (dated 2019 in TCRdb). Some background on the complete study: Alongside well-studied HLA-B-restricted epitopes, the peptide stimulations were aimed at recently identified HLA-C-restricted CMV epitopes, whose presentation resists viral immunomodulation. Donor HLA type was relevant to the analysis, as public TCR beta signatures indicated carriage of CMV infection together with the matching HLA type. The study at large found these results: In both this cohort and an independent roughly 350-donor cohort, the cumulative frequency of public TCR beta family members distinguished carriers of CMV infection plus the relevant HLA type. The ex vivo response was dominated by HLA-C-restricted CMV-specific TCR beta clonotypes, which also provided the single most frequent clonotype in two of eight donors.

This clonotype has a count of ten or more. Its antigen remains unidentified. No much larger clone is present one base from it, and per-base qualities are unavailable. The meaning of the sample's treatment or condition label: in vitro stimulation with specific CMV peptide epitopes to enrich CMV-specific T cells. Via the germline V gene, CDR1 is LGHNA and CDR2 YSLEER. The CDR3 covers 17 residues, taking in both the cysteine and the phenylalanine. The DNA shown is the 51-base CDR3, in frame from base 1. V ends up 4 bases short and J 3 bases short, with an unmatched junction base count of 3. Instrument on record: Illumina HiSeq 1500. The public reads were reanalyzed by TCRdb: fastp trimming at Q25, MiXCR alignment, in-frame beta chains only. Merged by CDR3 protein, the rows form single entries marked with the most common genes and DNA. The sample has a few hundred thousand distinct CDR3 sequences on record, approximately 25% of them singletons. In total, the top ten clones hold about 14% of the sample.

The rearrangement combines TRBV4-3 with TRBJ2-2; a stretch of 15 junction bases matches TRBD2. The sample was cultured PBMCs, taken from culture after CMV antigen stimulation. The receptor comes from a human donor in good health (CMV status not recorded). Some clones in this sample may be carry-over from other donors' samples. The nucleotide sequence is TGCGCCAGCAGCCTTGGGACTAGCGGGAGGTACACCGGGGAGCTGTTTTTT. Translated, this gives CASSLGTSGRYTGELFF.